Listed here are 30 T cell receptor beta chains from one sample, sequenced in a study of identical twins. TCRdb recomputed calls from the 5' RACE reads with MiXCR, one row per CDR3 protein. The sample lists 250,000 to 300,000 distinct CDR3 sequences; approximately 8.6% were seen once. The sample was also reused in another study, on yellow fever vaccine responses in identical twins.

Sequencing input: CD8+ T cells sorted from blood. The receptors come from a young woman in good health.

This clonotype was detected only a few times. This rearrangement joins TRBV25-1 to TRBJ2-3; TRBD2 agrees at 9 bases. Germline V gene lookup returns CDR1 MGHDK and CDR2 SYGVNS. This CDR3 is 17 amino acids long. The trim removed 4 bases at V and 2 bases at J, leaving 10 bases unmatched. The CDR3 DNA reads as TGTGCCAGCAGTGTTCACCTAGCGGGGCAACTCACAGATACGCAGTATTTT. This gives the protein CASSVHLAGQLTDTQYF.

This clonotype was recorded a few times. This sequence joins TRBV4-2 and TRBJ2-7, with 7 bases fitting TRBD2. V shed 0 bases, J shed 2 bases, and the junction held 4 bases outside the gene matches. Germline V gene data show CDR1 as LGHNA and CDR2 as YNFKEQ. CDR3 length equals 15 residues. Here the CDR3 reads CASSQDLAETYEQYF. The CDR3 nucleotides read TGTGCCAGCAGCCAAGACCTAGCGGAGACCTACGAGCAGTACTTC.

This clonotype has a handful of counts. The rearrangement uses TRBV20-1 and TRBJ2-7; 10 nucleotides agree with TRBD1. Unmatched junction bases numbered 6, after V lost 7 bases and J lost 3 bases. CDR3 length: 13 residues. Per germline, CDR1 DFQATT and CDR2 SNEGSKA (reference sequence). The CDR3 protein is CSVRDRGVYEQYF. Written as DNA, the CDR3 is TGCAGTGTCCGGGACAGGGGAGTCTACGAGCAGTACTTC.

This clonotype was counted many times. This CDR3 is CASSQGRAYEQYF. The CDR3 region has the DNA TGCGCCAGCAGCCAAGGCAGGGCCTACGAGCAGTACTTC. The V and J genes are TRBV4-1 and TRBJ2-7; TRBD1 is a possible D gene (5 bases). Between the trimmed V and J ends, which lost 1 base and 2 bases, there was a span of 6 bases. The CDR3 is 13 residues long. Germline V gene data show CDR1 as MGHRA and CDR2 as YSYEKL.

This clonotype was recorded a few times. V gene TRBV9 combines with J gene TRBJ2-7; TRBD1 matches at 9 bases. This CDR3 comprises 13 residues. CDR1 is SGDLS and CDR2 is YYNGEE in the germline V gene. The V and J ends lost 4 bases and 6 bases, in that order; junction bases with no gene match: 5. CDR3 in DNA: TGTGCCAGCAGCATGGGACAGGGAACCGAGCAGTACTTC. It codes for CASSMGQGTEQYF.

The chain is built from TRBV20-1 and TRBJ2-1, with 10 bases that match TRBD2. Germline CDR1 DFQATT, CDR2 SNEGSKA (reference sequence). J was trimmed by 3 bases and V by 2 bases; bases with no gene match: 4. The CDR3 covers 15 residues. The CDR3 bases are TGCAGTGCTAGAAGCCCTAGCGGGGGCTACAATGAGCAGTTCTTC. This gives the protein CSARSPSGGYNEQFF.

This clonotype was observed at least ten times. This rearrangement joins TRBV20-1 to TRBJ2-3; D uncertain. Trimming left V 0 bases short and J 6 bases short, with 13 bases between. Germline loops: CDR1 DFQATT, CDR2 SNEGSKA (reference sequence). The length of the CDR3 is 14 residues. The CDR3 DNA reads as TGCAGTGCTAGAGATTCCGGAGAAAAGGATACGCAGTATTTT. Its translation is CSARDSGEKDTQYF.

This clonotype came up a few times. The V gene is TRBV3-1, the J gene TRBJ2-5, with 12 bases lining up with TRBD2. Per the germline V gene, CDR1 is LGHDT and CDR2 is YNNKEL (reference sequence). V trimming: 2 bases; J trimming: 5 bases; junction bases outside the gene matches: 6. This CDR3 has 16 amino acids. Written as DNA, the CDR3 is TGTGCCAGCAGCCAACCCCCGGGACTAGCGGGTGAGACCCAGTACTTC. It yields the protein CASSQPPGLAGETQYF.

CDR3 amino acids: CASSPGLAGLNTGELFF. As DNA, the CDR3 is TGTGCCAGCAGTCCAGGACTAGCGGGGCTTAACACCGGGGAGCTGTTTTTT. The chain carries TRBV12-3 or TRBV12-4 and TRBJ2-2, with 12 nucleotides matching TRBD2. With 5 bases clipped from V and 2 bases from J, the junction kept 6 bases outside the gene matches. The CDR3 is 17 residues long.

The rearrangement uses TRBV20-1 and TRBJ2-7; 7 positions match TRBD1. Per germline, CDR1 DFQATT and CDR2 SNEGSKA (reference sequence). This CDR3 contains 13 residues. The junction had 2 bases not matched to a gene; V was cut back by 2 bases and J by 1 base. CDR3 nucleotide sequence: TGCAGTGCTAGAAGGGACAGTTCCTACGAGCAGTACTTC. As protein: CSARRDSSYEQYF.

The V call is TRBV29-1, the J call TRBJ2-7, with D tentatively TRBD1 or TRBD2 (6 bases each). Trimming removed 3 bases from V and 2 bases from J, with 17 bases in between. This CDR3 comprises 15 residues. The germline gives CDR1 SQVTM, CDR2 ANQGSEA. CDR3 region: CSVDMGGLGPYEQYF. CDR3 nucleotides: TGCAGCGTTGATATGGGGGGCTTGGGTCCCTACGAGCAGTACTTC.

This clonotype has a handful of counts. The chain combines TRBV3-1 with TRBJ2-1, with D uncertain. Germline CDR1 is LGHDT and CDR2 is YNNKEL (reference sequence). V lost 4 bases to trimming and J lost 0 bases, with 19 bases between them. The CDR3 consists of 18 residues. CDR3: CASSLALRAIISYNEQFF. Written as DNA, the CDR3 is TGTGCCAGCAGCCTAGCTTTAAGAGCTATTATCTCCTACAATGAGCAGTTCTTC.

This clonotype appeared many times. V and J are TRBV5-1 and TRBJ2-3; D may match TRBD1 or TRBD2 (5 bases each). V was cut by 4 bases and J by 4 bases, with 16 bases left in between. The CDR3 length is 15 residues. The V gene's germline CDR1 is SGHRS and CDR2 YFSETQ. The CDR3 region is CASSLAGIGADTQYF. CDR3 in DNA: TGCGCCAGCAGCCTAGCAGGGATTGGAGCAGATACGCAGTATTTT.

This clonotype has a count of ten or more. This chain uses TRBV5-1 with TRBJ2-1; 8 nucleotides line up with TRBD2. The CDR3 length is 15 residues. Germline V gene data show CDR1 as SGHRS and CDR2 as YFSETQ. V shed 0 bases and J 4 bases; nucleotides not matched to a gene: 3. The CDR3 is CASSLEREIYNEQFF. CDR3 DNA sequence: TGCGCCAGCAGCTTGGAGCGGGAGATATACAATGAGCAGTTCTTC.

This chain's CDR3 is CASSLVTGEGTQYF. In nucleotides, the CDR3 is TGTGCCAGCAGCTTAGTCACGGGAGAGGGGACCCAGTACTTC. J is TRBJ2-5 and V is TRBV13; possible D gene TRBD2, 6 bases. Trimming took 1 base from V and 7 from J, leaving 13 bases between them. This CDR3 is built from 14 residues. Germline V gene lookup returns CDR1 PRHDT and CDR2 FYEKMQ (reference sequence).

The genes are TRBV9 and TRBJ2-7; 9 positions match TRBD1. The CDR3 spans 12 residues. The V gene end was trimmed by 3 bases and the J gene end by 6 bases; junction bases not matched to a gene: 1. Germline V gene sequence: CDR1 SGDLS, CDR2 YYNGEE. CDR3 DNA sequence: TGTGCCAGCAGCGCGGACAGGGGCGAGCAGTACTTC. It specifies CASSADRGEQYF.

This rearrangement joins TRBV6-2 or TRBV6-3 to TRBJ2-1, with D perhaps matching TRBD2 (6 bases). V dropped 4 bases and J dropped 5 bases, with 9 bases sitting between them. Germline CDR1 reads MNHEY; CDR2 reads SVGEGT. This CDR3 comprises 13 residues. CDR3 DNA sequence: TGTGCCAGCAGTTCTGCGGGAAACAATGAGCAGTTCTTC. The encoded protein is CASSSAGNNEQFF.

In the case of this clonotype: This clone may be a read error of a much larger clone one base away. The CDR3 region has the DNA TGTGCCAGCAGTGAGGGGGGTACGCAGTATTTT. Encoded protein: CASSEGGTQYF. This chain uses TRBV25-1 with TRBJ2-3; D perhaps matches TRBD2 (6 bases). Germline V CDR1 and CDR2: MGHDK, SYGVNS. V gave up 3 bases and J gave up 8 bases, with 6 bases separating them. This CDR3 region has 11 residues. Variable domain in full (rest from reference TRBV25-1 and TRBJ2-3): EADIYQTPRYLVIGTGKKITLECSQTMGHDKMYWYQQDPGMELHLIHYSYGVNSTEKGDLSSESTVSRIRTEHFPLTLESARPSHTSQYLCASSEGGTQYFGPGTRLTVL.

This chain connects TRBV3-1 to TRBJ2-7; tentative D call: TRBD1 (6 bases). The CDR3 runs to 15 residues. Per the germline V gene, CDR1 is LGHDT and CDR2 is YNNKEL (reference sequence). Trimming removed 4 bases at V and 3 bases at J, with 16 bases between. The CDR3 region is CASSRGHNGFYEQYF. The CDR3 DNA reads TGTGCCAGCAGCCGGGGACACAATGGATTCTACGAGCAGTACTTC.

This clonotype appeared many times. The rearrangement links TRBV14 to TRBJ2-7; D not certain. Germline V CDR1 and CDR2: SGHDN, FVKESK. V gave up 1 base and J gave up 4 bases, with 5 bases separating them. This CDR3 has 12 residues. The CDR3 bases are TGTGCCAGCAGCCAAGGTTTTTACGAGCAGTACTTC. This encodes CASSQGFYEQYF.

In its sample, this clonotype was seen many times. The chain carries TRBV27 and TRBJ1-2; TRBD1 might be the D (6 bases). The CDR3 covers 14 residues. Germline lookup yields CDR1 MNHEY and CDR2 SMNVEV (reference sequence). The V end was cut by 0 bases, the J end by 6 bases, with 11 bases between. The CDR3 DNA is TGTGCCAGCAGTTTATCTCGGGGGGGCGATGGCTACACCTTC. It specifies CASSLSRGGDGYTF.

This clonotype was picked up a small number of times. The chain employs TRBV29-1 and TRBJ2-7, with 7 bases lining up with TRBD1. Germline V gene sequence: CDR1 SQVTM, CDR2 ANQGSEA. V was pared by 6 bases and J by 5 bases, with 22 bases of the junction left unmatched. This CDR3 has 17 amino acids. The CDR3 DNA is TGCAGCGTCGCCGGGACAGATACTTCCTCCTATATGGACGAGCAGTACTTC. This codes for CSVAGTDTSSYMDEQYF.

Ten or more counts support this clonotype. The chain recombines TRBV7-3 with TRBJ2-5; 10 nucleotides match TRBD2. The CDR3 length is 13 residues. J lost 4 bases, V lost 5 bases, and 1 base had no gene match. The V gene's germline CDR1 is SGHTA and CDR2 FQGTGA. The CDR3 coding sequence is TGTGCCAGCAGCCCTAGCGGGGGAGAGACCCAGTACTTC. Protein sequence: CASSPSGGETQYF.

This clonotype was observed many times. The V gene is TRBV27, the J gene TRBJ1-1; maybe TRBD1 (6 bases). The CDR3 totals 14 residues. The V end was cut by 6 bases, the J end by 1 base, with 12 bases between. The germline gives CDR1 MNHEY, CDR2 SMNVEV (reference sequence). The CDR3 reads CASSRTAQNTEAFF. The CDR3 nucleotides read TGTGCCAGCAGCCGGACAGCCCAGAACACTGAAGCTTTCTTT.

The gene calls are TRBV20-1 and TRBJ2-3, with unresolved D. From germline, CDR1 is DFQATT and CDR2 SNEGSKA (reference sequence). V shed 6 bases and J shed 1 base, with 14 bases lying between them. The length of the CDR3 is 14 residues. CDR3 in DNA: TGCAGTGCCCCTCAACGACGGGGCACAGATACGCAGTATTTT. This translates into CSAPQRRGTDTQYF.

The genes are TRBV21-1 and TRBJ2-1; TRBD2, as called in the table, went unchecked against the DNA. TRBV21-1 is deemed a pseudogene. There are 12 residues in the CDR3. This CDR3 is CASRGLAGEQFF. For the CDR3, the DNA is TGTGCCAGCAGGGGACTAGCCGGTGAGCAGTTCTTC.

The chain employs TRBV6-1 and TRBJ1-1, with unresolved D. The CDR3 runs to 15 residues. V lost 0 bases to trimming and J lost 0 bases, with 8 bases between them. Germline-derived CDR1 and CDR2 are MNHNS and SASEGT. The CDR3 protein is CASSEARQMNTEAFF. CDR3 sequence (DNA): TGTGCCAGCAGTGAAGCGAGGCAGATGAACACTGAAGCTTTCTTT.

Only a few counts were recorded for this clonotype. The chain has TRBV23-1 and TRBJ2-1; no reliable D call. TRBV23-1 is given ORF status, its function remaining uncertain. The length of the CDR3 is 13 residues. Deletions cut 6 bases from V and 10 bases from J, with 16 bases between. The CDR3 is CASRLSTKGEQFF. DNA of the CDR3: TGCGCCAGCAGACTATCGACGAAGGGAGAGCAGTTCTTC.

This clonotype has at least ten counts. The CDR3 sequence: CSADNERNEQFF. Here the CDR3 DNA reads TGCAGCGCCGATAACGAGAGGAATGAGCAGTTCTTC. This chain uses TRBV29-1 with TRBJ2-1; no clear D gene. The CDR3 runs 12 residues. V lost 7 bases and J 7 bases, leaving 14 bases between the germline ends. CDR1 and CDR2 from the germline V gene are SQVTM and ANQGSEA.

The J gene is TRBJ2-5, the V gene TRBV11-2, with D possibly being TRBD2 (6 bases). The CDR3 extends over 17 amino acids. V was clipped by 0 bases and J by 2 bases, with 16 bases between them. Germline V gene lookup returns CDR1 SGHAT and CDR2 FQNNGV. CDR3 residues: CASSLEGALGGQETQYF. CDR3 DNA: TGTGCCAGCAGCTTAGAAGGGGCTTTGGGGGGACAAGAGACCCAGTACTTC.